These 20 T cell receptor beta chains originate from one sample sequenced in a study of blood T cell repertoires in COVID-19. Data came from immunoSEQ multiplex PCR; TCRdb stores just in-frame clones and leaves some out. The sample carries roughly 80,000 clones, around nine tenths recorded once. Specimen: peripheral blood. These TCRs come from a man aged 45-60 years with active COVID-19.

The rearrangement joins TRBV7-8 to TRBJ1-1; TRBD1 might be the D (6 bases). The CDR3 length is 16 residues. V lost 7 bases to trimming and J lost 3 bases, with 21 bases between them. Germline assignment: CDR1 SGHVS and CDR2 FQNEAQ. CDR3 loop: CASKRGGTGPYTEAFF. The CDR3 DNA is TGTGCCAGCAAGCGGGGGGGTACAGGGCCCTACACTGAAGCTTTCTTT. Supplemented by reference TRBV7-8 and TRBJ1-1, the full variable domain reads GAGVSQSPRYKVAKRGQDVALRCDPISGHVSLFWYQQALGQGPEFLTYFQNEAQLDKSGLPSDRFFAERPEGSVSTLKIQRTQQEDSAVYLCASKRGGTGPYTEAFFGQGTRLTVV.

The gene calls are TRBV10-3 and TRBJ2-7; D is possibly TRBD1 (5 bases). The CDR3 runs to 15 residues. The V gene lost 3 bases and the J gene lost 6 bases, with 18 bases spanning the gap. CDR1 is ENHRY, CDR2 SYGVKD, per germline. CDR3 sequence reads: CAISDPPQVPGEQYF. Here the CDR3 DNA reads TGTGCCATCAGTGACCCCCCACAGGTCCCCGGCGAGCAGTACTTC.

This sequence joins TRBV5-1 and TRBJ1-2; D remains unclear. The CDR3 has 12 residues. From germline, CDR1 is SGHRS and CDR2 YFSETQ. V was trimmed by 8 bases and J by 0 bases, leaving 8 bases between them. CDR3 bases: TGCGCCAGTTACAAAGCTAACTATGGCTACACCTTC. Protein: CASYKANYGYTF. Filled out from reference TRBV5-1 and TRBJ1-2, the complete variable domain reads KAGVTQTPRYLIKTRGQQVTLSCSPISGHRSVSWYQQTPGQGLQFLFEYFSETQRNKGNFPGRFSGRQFSNSRSEMNVSTLELGDSALYLCASYKANYGYTFGSGTRLTVV.

This clone appeared a single time. The rearrangement joins TRBV28 to TRBJ2-7; 7 nucleotides align to TRBD1. The CDR3 contains 13 residues. CDR1 is MDHEN, CDR2 SYDVKM, per germline. V gave up 9 bases and J gave up 3 bases; unmatched junction bases: 8. The CDR3, as DNA: TGTGCCAGTCGCCGGGACAGATTCTACGAGCAGTACTTC. Protein: CASRRDRFYEQYF.

The gene calls are TRBV3-1 (or the pseudogene TRBV3-2) and TRBJ2-1; D perhaps matches TRBD1 (6 bases). V shed 0 bases and J shed 0 bases, with 15 bases lying between them. The CDR3 sequence is 18 residues long. Looked up from germline, CDR1 is LGHDT and CDR2 is YNNKEL (reference sequence). CDR3 sequence: CASSQEVWGHSSYNEQFF. CDR3 in DNA: TGTGCCAGCAGCCAAGAGGTGTGGGGACATAGCTCCTACAATGAGCAGTTCTTC.

This chain links TRBV28 with TRBJ2-5; D is perhaps TRBD2 (6 bases). The germline V gene has CDR1 MDHEN and CDR2 SYDVKM. The CDR3 runs 15 residues. V was cut by 1 base and J by 1 base, with 10 bases left in between. The CDR3 spells CASSLFPGVQETQYF. In DNA form, the CDR3 reads TGTGCCAGCAGTTTATTCCCGGGAGTCCAAGAGACCCAGTACTTC. The complete variable domain, with remaining parts taken from reference TRBV28 and TRBJ2-5, reads DVKVTQSSRYLVKRTGEKVFLECVQDMDHENMFWYRQDPGLGLRLIYFSYDVKMKEKGDIPEGYSVSREKKERFSLILESASTNQTSMYLCASSLFPGVQETQYFGPGTRLLVL.

The chain recombines TRBV7-6 with TRBJ2-5; 9 bases are shared with TRBD2. The CDR3 extends over 12 amino acids. Germline CDR1 SGHVS, CDR2 FNYEAQ. V gave up 5 bases and J gave up 5 bases; unmatched junction bases: 0. Here the CDR3 DNA reads TGTGCCAGCAGCAGCGGGGGGGAGACCCAGTACTTC. Translated: CASSSGGETQYF. The whole variable domain, remainder taken from reference TRBV7-6 and TRBJ2-5, is GAGVSQSPRYKVTKRGQDVALRCDPISGHVSLYWYRQALGQGPEFLTYFNYEAQQDKSGLPNDRFSAERPEGSISTLTIQRTEQRDSAMYRCASSSGGETQYFGPGTRLLVL.

The V gene is TRBV18, the J gene TRBJ1-1; the D gene is possibly TRBD1 (5 bases). Germline loops: CDR1 KGHSH, CDR2 LQKENI. The CDR3 consists of 13 residues. V lost 2 bases, J lost 11 bases, and 15 bases lay in between. This CDR3 is CASSPTRDSEAFF. The DNA of the CDR3 is TGTGCCAGCTCACCAACAAGGGACTCCGAGGCTTTCTTT.

The chain uses TRBV4-1 and TRBJ2-3, with TRBD2 matching over 8 bases. This CDR3 contains 16 residues. Germline CDR1 is MGHRA and CDR2 is YSYEKL. V lost 4 bases and J lost 0; bases outside the gene matches: 6. The CDR3 coding sequence is TGCGCCAGCAGCCCGATCGGGGGGGAGAGCACAGATACGCAGTATTTT. Translating gives CASSPIGGESTDTQYF.

The chain carries TRBV7-2 and TRBJ2-7; the match to TRBD1 covers 10 bases. The CDR3 is 15 residues long. Germline V CDR1 and CDR2: SGHTA, FQGNSA. V lost 5 bases, J lost 4 bases, and 8 bases stayed unmatched. The CDR3 protein is CASSPRRDRGYEQYF. The DNA of the CDR3 is TGTGCCAGCAGCCCCCGCCGGGACAGGGGATACGAGCAGTACTTC.

This chain links TRBV6-6 with TRBJ2-3, with 7 bases lining up with TRBD2. CDR1 and CDR2 (germline): MNHNY, SVGAGI (reference sequence). V was clipped by 4 bases and J by 11 bases; unmatched bases: 12. This CDR3 comprises 14 residues. The CDR3 loop is CASSSERTRTRQYF. As DNA, the CDR3 is TGTGCCAGCAGTTCCGAACGGACTAGGACTAGGCAGTATTTT.

The chain links TRBV18 to TRBJ1-1; 11 bases fit TRBD1. The CDR3 spans 16 residues. V shed 2 bases, J shed 5 bases, and the junction held 7 bases outside the gene matches. CDR1 and CDR2 (germline): KGHSH, LQKENI. CDR3 nucleotides: TGTGCCAGCTCACCAAGGGACAGGGGGTCGGGAACTGAAGCTTTCTTT. Translating it yields CASSPRDRGSGTEAFF.

This clone was found a few times. The rearrangement links TRBV18 to TRBJ1-1; D may be TRBD1 (6 bases). Trimming pared 3 bases from V and 0 bases from J, leaving 14 bases between. The CDR3 is 16 amino acids. Germline CDR1 and CDR2: KGHSH and LQKENI. The DNA for the CDR3 is TGTGCCAGCTCACCTGGGGCCAGGGGCATGAACACTGAAGCTTTCTTT. This sequence encodes CASSPGARGMNTEAFF.

The CDR3 here is CASSFGGGNTEAFF. The DNA of the CDR3 is TGTGCCAGCAGTTTCGGGGGAGGGAACACTGAAGCTTTCTTT. V is TRBV28 and J is TRBJ1-1; TRBD1 is a possible D gene (5 bases). V was trimmed by 3 bases and J by 1 base, leaving 9 bases between them. This CDR3 is 14 amino acids long. Germline CDR1 MDHEN, CDR2 SYDVKM.

The chain combines TRBV4-2 with TRBJ2-2; no firm D call. Trimming cost V 0 bases and J 8 bases, with 10 bases left between them. Germline lookup yields CDR1 LGHNA and CDR2 YNFKEQ. The CDR3 extends over 14 amino acids. CDR3 amino acids: CASSQEREAGELFF. The CDR3 DNA reads as TGTGCCAGCAGCCAAGAGCGTGAGGCGGGGGAGCTGTTTTTT.

The V gene is TRBV14, the J gene TRBJ2-3; 11 bases align to TRBD2. V gave up 0 bases and J gave up 0 bases; unmatched junction bases: 5. The CDR3 consists of 18 residues. CDR1 and CDR2 (germline): SGHDN, FVKESK. CDR3 sequence reads: CASSQDFRTSGSTDTQYF. DNA of the CDR3: TGTGCCAGCAGCCAAGATTTCAGGACTAGCGGGAGCACAGATACGCAGTATTTT.

This clone was observed a single time. This chain connects TRBV5-1 to TRBJ2-5, with TRBD1 matching over 11 bases. The CDR3 consists of 13 residues. V shed 7 bases and J 5 bases; nucleotides not matched to a gene: 4. Germline V CDR1 and CDR2: SGHRS, YFSETQ. The CDR3 protein is CASGQGAIETQYF. DNA of the CDR3: TGCGCCAGCGGACAGGGGGCGATTGAGACCCAGTACTTC.

The chain links TRBV10-3 to TRBJ2-5, with 7 bases fitting TRBD1. With V trimmed by 6 bases and J by 2 bases, 12 bases remained unmatched. The CDR3 is made up of 16 amino acids. Germline CDR1 and CDR2: ENHRY and SYGVKD. DNA of the CDR3: TGTGCCATCAGCAGGGACCCAAGGGGGCAACAAGAGACCCAGTACTTC. It is translated as CAISRDPRGQQETQYF.

The chain couples TRBV3-1 (or the pseudogene TRBV3-2) to TRBJ1-3; D is unclear. V lost 1 base and J lost 2, with 9 bases in between. CDR3 size: 15 residues. The germline CDR1 and CDR2 sequences are LGHDT and YNNKEL (reference sequence). The CDR3 region is CASSQAPSAGNTIYF. CDR3 sequence (DNA): TGTGCCAGCAGCCAAGCCCCTTCCGCTGGAAACACCATATATTTT.

The rearrangement links TRBV5-6 to TRBJ2-2; the D is unclear. Germline loops: CDR1 SGHDT, CDR2 YYEEEE. This CDR3 is built from 13 residues. Trimming removed 4 bases at V and 6 bases at J, with 10 bases between. CDR3 sequence reads: CASSPYTAGELFF. The CDR3, as DNA: TGTGCCAGCAGCCCTTACACCGCCGGGGAGCTGTTTTTT.